The 11 T cell receptor beta chains below all came from one sample that was sequenced in a study of Tregs in tolerant kidney transplant recipients (dated by TCRdb to between 2018 and 2021). The protocol used for the library was the immunoSEQ multiplex PCR assay. TCRdb provides this immuneACCESS table in a form limited to in-frame rearrangements. Some clones are lacking; in checked studies, under half of them reflect an unresolved V gene, and why the rest are absent is not known. Within this sample are 85,000 to 90,000 clones, with around 94% of them counted one time only. Together, the top ten hold 4.5% to 5% of the sample. The sample comprised CD8+ T cells from blood. All receptors derive from a human donor in good health.

The rearrangement uses TRBV11-2 and TRBJ2-7; 14 nucleotides line up with TRBD2. The CDR3 sequence is 18 residues long. The trim removed 3 bases at V and 6 bases at J, leaving 13 bases unmatched. The germline V gene has CDR1 SGHAT and CDR2 FQNNGV. The CDR3 region is CASSFRLAGGPVGGEQYF. CDR3 DNA: TGTGCCAGCAGCTTTCGACTAGCGGGGGGGCCAGTAGGCGGCGAGCAGTACTTC.

This clone appeared once. This chain links TRBV10-3 with TRBJ1-5; D perhaps matches TRBD1 (6 bases). The germline V gene has CDR1 ENHRY and CDR2 SYGVKD. CDR3 length: 14 amino acids. Trimming stripped 6 bases from V and 7 bases from J, with 16 bases between. CDR3 sequence (DNA): TGTGCCATCAGATCTACAGGGAACGGCCAGCCCCAGCATTTT. Its protein is CAIRSTGNGQPQHF.

The rearrangement joins TRBV25-1 to TRBJ2-3; D gene uncertain. CDR3 length equals 12 residues. The germline V gene has CDR1 MGHDK and CDR2 SYGVNS. Trimming cost V 2 bases and J 2 bases, with 2 bases left between them. The CDR3 DNA sequence: TGTGCCAGCAGTGAAATCACAGATACGCAGTATTTT. This translates into CASSEITDTQYF.

The chain is built from TRBV29-1 and TRBJ2-7; 8 nucleotides align to TRBD2. This CDR3 comprises 13 residues. Germline V CDR1 and CDR2: SQVTM, ANQGSEA. The ends lost 6 bases at V and 2 bases at J; junction bases unmatched: 6. The CDR3, as DNA: TGCAGCGTCCAAGCGGGAGTCCCCTACGAGCAGTACTTC. This codes for CSVQAGVPYEQYF.

The DNA for the CDR3 is TGTGCCAGCAGCCCGGGGGGGTCAGGCTACGAGCAGTACTTC. This translates into CASSPGGSGYEQYF. V and J are TRBV7-9 and TRBJ2-7; 8 bases map to TRBD2. CDR1 and CDR2 (germline): SEHNR, FQNEAQ (reference sequence). The V and J ends lost 5 bases and 3 bases, in that order; junction bases with no gene match: 6. The CDR3 runs 14 residues.

The CDR3 loop reads CASSLYGNPGETQYF. The CDR3 nucleotides read TGTGCCAGCAGCCTCTACGGCAACCCGGGAGAGACCCAGTACTTC. The gene calls are TRBV5-5 and TRBJ2-5; no clear D. Per the germline V gene, CDR1 is SGHKS and CDR2 is YYEKEE (reference sequence). This CDR3 contains 15 residues. V dropped 4 bases and J dropped 4 bases, with 17 bases sitting between them.

This chain connects TRBV6-5 to TRBJ2-2; 9 bases map to TRBD1. The CDR3 runs 14 residues. Germline CDR1 reads MNHEY; CDR2 reads SVGAGI. Trimming cost V 10 bases and J 4 bases; bases outside gene matches: 7. This CDR3 is CATYLTGGTGELFF. CDR3 bases: TGTGCCACCTACCTGACAGGGGGCACCGGGGAGCTGTTTTTT.

This chain links TRBV9 with TRBJ2-7; 8 positions agree with TRBD2. In germline, CDR1 is SGDLS, CDR2 YYNGEE. CDR3 length equals 13 residues. Trimming cost V 4 bases and J 3 bases; bases outside gene matches: 3. The CDR3 sequence is CASSSRGGYEQYF. In DNA, the CDR3 is TGTGCCAGCAGCTCCCGGGGGGGCTACGAGCAGTACTTC.

The V and J genes are TRBV13 and TRBJ1-5, with TRBD1 matching 7 bases. The CDR3 is 12 residues long. Germline CDR1 reads PRHDT; CDR2 reads FYEKMQ (reference sequence). V gave up 5 bases and J gave up 9 bases; unmatched junction bases: 4. This CDR3 is CASSTGVGPQHF. The CDR3 DNA sequence: TGTGCCAGCAGCACAGGGGTTGGGCCCCAGCATTTT.

Only a few counts were recorded for this clone. V gene TRBV7-9 combines with J gene TRBJ1-2; 9 nucleotides line up with TRBD1. V shed 5 bases, J shed 0 bases, and the junction held 7 bases outside the gene matches. Germline V gene sequence: CDR1 SEHNR, CDR2 FQNEAQ (reference sequence). The CDR3 has 16 residues. The CDR3 reads CASSTLQGATNYGYTF. The CDR3, as DNA: TGTGCCAGCAGCACGCTACAGGGGGCTACTAACTATGGCTACACCTTC.

This clone was recorded only once. This rearrangement joins TRBV7-9 to TRBJ2-7; 9 bases are a match to TRBD1. The length of the CDR3 is 16 residues. Germline CDR1 reads SEHNR; CDR2 reads FQNEAQ (reference sequence). V was clipped by 5 bases and J by 6 bases; unmatched bases: 14. The CDR3 bases are TGTGCCAGCAGCCCCCCCGAAGGGACAGGGTTCCTCGAGCAGTACTTC. Translated, it gives CASSPPEGTGFLEQYF.